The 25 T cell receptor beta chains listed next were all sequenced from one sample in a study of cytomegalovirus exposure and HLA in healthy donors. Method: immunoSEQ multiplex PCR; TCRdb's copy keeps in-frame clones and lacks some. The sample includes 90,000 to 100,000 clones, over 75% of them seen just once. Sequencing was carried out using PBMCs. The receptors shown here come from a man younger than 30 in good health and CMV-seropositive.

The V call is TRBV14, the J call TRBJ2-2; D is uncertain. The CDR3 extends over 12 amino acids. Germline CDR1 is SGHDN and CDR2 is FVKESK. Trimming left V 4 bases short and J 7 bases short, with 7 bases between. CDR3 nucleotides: TGTGCCAGCAGCCGGTCGGTCGGGGAGCTGTTTTTT. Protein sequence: CASSRSVGELFF.

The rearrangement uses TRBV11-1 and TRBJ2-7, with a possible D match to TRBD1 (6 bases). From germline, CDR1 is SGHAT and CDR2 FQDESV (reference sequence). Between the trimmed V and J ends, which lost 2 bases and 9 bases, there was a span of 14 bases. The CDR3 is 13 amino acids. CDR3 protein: CASSLQNRAGQYF. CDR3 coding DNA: TGTGCCAGCAGCTTACAGAACAGGGCCGGGCAGTACTTC.

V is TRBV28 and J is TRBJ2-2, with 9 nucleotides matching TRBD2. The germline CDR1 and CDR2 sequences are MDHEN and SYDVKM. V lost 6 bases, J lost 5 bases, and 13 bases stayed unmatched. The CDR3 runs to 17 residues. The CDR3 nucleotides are TGTGCCAGCAGCAAGAGCGGACTAGCGAGAAAGACCGGGGAGCTGTTTTTT. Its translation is CASSKSGLARKTGELFF. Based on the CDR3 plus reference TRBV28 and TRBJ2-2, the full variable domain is DVKVTQSSRYLVKRTGEKVFLECVQDMDHENMFWYRQDPGLGLRLIYFSYDVKMKEKGDIPEGYSVSREKKERFSLILESASTNQTSMYLCASSKSGLARKTGELFFGEGSRLTVL.

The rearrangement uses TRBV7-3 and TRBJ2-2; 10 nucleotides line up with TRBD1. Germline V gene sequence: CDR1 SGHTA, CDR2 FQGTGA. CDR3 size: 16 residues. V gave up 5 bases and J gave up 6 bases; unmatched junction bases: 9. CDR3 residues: CASSPAGTGDAGELFF. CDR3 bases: TGTGCCAGCAGCCCCGCCGGGACAGGGGACGCCGGGGAGCTGTTTTTT.

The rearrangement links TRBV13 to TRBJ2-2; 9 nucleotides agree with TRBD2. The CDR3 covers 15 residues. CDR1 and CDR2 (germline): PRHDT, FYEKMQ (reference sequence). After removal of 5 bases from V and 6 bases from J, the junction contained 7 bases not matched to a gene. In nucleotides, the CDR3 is TGTGCCAGCAGCGTGGGACTAGCTGTCGCCGGGGAGCTGTTTTTT. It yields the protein CASSVGLAVAGELFF.

DNA for the CDR3: TGTGCCACCAGCAGAGTATCGACTAGCGGGGACAATGAGCAGTTCTTC. Amino acid sequence: CATSRVSTSGDNEQFF. The gene calls are TRBV15 and TRBJ2-1; 11 nucleotides line up with TRBD2. The germline V gene has CDR1 LNHNV and CDR2 YYDKDF (reference sequence). The CDR3 extends over 16 amino acids. V gave up 1 base and J gave up 5 bases; unmatched junction bases: 4.

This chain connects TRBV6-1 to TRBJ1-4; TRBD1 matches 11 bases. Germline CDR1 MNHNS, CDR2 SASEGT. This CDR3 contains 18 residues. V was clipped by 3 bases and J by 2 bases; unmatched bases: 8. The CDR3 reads CASSERGDRGLTNEKLFF. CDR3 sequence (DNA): TGTGCCAGCAGTGAGCGGGGGGACAGGGGGTTGACTAATGAAAAACTGTTTTTT.

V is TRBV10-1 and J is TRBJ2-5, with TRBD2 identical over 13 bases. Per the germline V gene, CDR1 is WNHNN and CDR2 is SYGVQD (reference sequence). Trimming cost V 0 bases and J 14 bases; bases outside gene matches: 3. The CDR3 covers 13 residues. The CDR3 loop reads CASSESGTSGIYF. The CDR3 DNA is TGCGCCAGCAGTGAGTCCGGGACTAGCGGGATATACTTC.

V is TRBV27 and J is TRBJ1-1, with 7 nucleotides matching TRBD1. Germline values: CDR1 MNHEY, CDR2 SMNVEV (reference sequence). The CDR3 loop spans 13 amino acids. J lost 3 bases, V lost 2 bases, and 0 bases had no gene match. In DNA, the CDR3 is TGTGCCAGCAGTTTACAGGGGGACACTGAAGCTTTCTTT. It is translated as CASSLQGDTEAFF.

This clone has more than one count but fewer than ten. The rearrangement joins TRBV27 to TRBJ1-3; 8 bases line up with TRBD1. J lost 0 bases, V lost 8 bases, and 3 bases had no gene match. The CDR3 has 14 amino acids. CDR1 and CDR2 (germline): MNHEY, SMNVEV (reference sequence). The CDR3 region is CASWDRSSGNTIYF. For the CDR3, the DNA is TGTGCCAGCTGGGACAGGAGCTCTGGAAACACCATATATTTT.

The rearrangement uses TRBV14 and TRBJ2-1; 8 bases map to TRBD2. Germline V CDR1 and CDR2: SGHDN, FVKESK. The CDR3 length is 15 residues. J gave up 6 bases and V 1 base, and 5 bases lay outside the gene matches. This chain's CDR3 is CASSQAGLAANEQFF. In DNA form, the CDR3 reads TGTGCCAGCAGCCAAGCAGGACTAGCTGCCAATGAGCAGTTCTTC.

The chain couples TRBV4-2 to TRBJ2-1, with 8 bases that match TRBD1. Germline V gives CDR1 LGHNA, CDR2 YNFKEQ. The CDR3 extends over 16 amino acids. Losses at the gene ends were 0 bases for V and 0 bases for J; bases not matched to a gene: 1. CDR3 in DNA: TGTGCCAGCAGCCAAGAGGGACAGGCCTCCTACAATGAGCAGTTCTTC. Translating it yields CASSQEGQASYNEQFF.

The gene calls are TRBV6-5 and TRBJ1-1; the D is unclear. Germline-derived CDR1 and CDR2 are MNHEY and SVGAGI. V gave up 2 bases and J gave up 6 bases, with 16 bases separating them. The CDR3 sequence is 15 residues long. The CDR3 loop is CASSYEATRKAEAFF. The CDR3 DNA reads TGTGCCAGCAGTTACGAGGCAACCCGGAAGGCTGAAGCTTTCTTT.

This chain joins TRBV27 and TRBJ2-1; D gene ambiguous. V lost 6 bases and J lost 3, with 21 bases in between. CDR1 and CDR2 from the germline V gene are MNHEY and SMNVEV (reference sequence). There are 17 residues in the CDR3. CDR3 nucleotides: TGTGCCAGCAGACGGATCTCGGGTGGTTTCCTCTACAATGAGCAGTTCTTC. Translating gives CASRRISGGFLYNEQFF.

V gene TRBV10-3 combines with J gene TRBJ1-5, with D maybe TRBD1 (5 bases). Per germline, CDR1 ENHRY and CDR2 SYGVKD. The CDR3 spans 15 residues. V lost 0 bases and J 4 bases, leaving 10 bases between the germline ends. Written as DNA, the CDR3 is TGTGCCATCAGTGAGTCGATTGGGGGGAATCAGCCCCAGCATTTT. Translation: CAISESIGGNQPQHF.

Here the CDR3 reads CASSFSLNTEAFF. CDR3 nucleotide sequence: TGTGCCAGCAGCTTTAGTCTGAACACTGAAGCTTTCTTT. The genes are TRBV7-9 and TRBJ1-1; D not certain. Germline V gene lookup returns CDR1 SEHNR and CDR2 FQNEAQ (reference sequence). The CDR3 length is 13 residues. Between the trimmed V and J ends, which lost 3 bases and 0 bases, there was a span of 5 bases.

The CDR3 DNA is TGCGCCAGCAGCTTGACAGCAACTAATGAAAAACTGTTTTTT. Protein product: CASSLTATNEKLFF. The V gene is TRBV5-1, the J gene TRBJ1-4, with D hard to call. Germline CDR1 reads SGHRS; CDR2 reads YFSETQ. The CDR3 is made up of 14 amino acids. Trimming took off 1 base at V and 0 bases at J, with 4 bases between the two ends.

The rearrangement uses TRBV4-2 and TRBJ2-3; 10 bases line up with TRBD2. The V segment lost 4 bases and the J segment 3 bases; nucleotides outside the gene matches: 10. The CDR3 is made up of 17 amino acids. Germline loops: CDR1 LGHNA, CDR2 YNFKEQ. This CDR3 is CASSRPPPSGSTDTQYF. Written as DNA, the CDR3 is TGTGCCAGCAGCCGACCCCCCCCTAGCGGGAGTACAGATACGCAGTATTTT.

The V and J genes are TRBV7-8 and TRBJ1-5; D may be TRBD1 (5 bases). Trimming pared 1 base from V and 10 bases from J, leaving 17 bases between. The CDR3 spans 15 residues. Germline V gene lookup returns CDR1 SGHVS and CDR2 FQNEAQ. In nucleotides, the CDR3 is TGTGCCAGCAGCTTAGAGTCCGGGGGGAAGGGACCCCAGCATTTT. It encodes CASSLESGGKGPQHF. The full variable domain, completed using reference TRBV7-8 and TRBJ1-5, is GAGVSQSPRYKVAKRGQDVALRCDPISGHVSLFWYQQALGQGPEFLTYFQNEAQLDKSGLPSDRFFAERPEGSVSTLKIQRTQQEDSAVYLCASSLESGGKGPQHFGDGTRLSIL.

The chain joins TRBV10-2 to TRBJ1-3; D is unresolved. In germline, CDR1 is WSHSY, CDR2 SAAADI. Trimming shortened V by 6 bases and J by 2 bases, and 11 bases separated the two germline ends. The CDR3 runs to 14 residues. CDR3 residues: CASRVGGPGNTIYF. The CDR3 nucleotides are TGCGCCAGCAGGGTGGGAGGACCTGGAAACACCATATATTTT.

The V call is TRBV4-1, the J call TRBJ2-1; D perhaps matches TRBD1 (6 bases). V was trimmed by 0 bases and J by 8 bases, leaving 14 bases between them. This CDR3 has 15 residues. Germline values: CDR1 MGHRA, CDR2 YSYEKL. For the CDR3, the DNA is TGCGCCAGCAGCCAAGAAAGGACAGTAAGTCATGAGCAGTTCTTC. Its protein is CASSQERTVSHEQFF.

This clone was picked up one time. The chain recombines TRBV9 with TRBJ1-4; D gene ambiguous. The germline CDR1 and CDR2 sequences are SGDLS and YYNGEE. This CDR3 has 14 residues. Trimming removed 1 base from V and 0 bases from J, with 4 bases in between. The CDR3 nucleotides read TGTGCCAGCAGCGTACGAGCAACTAATGAAAAACTGTTTTTT. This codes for CASSVRATNEKLFF.

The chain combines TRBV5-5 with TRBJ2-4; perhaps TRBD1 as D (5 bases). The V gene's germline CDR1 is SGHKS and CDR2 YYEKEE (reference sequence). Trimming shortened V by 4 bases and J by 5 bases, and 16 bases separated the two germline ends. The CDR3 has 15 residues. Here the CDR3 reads CASSRSIAGQNIQYF. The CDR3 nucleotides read TGTGCCAGCAGCCGATCTATAGCAGGGCAAAACATTCAGTACTTC.

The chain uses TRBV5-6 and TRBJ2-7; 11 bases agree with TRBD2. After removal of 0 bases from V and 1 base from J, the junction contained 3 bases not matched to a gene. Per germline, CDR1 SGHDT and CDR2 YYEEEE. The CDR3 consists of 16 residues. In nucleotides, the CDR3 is TGTGCCAGCAGCTTGGAACTAGCGGGGGTTTCCTACGAGCAGTACTTC. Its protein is CASSLELAGVSYEQYF.

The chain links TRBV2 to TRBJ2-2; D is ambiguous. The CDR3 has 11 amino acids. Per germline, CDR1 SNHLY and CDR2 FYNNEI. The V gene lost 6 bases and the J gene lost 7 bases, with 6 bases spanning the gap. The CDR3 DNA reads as TGTGCCAGCAGCGGTCTCGGGGAGCTGTTTTTT. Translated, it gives CASSGLGELFF.